This TCR beta chain came from a study of technical replicates of blood from a handful of donors. Libraries were prepared by immunoSEQ multiplex PCR; TCRdb keeps only in-frame clonotypes and omits some of them. This table has some 87,000 clones, about 96% appearing once. This clone is a singleton in its sample. Trimming shortened V by 7 bases and J by 0 bases, and 15 bases separated the two germline ends. In germline, CDR1 is SQVTM, CDR2 ANQGSEA. The CDR3 loop spans 14 amino acids. The chain uses TRBV29-1 and TRBJ1-1, with a weak D call TRBD1 (6 bases). Sequencing was carried out using T cells isolated from PBMCs. The TCR sequence derives from a human donor in good health. The CDR3 DNA sequence: TGCAGCGGTGCCCCGGGACATATGAACACTGAAGCTTTCTTT. Protein sequence: CSGAPGHMNTEAFF.